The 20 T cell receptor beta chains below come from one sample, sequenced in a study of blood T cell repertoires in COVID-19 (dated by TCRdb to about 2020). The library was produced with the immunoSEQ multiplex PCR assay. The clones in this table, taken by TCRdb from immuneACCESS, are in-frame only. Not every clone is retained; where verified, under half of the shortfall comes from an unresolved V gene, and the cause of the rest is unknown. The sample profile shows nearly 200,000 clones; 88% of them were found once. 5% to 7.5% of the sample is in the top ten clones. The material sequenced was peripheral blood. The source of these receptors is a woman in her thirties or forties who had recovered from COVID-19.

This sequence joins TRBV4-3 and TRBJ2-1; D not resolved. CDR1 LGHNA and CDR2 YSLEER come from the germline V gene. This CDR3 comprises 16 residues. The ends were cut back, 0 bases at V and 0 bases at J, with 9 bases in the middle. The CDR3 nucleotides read TGCGCCAGCAGCCAAGACGTAGCTCGCTCCTACAATGAGCAGTTCTTC. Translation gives CASSQDVARSYNEQFF.

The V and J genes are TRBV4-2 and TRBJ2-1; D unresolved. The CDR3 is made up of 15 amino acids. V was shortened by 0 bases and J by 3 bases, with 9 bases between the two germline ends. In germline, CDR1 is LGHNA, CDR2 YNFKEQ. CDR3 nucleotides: TGTGCCAGCAGCCAAGAAATGGCGGACTACAATGAGCAGTTCTTC. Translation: CASSQEMADYNEQFF.

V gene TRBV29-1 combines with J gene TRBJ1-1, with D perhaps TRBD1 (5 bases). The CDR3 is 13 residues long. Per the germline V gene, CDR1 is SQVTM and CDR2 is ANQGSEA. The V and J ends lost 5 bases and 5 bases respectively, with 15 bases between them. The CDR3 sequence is CSVYIGGGTEAFF. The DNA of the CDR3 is TGCAGCGTTTACATTGGCGGGGGAACTGAAGCTTTCTTT.

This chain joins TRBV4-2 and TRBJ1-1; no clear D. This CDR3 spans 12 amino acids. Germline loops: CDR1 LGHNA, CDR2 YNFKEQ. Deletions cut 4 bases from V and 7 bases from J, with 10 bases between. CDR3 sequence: CASSPDSSEAFF. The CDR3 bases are TGTGCCAGCAGCCCGGACTCTAGTGAAGCTTTCTTT.

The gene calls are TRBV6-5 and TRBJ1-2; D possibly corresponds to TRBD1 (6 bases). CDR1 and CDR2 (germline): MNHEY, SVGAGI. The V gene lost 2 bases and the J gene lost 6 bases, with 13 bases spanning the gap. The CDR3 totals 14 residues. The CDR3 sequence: CASSYGTGSDGYTF. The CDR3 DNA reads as TGTGCCAGCAGTTACGGCACAGGGTCGGATGGCTACACCTTC.

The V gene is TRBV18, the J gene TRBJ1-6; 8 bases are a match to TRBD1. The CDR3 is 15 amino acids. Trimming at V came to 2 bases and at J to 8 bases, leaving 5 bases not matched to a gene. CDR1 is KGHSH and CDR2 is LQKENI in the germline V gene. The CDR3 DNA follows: TGTGCCAGCTCACCAGGGGCAGGGGGCGATTCACCCCTCCACTTT. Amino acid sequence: CASSPGAGGDSPLHF.

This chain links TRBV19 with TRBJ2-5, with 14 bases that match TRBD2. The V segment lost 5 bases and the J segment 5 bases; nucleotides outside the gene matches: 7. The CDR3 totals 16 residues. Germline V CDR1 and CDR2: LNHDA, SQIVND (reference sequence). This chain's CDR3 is CASSGGLAGVDETQYF. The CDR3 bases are TGTGCCAGTAGTGGGGGACTAGCGGGAGTTGACGAGACCCAGTACTTC.

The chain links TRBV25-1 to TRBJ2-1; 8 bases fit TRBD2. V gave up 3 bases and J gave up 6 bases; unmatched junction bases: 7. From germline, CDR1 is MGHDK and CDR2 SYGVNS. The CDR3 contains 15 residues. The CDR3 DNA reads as TGTGCCAGCAGTGAGGGAGCGGGAGTGATCAATGAGCAGTTCTTC. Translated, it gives CASSEGAGVINEQFF.

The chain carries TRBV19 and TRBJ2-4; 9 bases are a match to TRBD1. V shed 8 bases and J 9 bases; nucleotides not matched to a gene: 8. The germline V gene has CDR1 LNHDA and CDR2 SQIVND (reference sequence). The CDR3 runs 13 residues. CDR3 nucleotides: TGTGCCAGTTCCGGGGACAGGGTGGCCATTCAGTACTTC. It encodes CASSGDRVAIQYF.

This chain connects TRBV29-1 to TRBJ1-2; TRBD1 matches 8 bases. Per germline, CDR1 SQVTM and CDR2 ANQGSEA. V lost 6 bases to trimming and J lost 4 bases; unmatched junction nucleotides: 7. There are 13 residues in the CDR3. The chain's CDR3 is CSVYRTGSYGYTF. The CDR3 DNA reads TGCAGCGTCTACCGGACAGGGTCCTATGGCTACACCTTC.

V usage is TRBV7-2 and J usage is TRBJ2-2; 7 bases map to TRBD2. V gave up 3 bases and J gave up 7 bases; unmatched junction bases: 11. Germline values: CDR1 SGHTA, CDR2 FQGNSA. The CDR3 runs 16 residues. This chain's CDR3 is CASSFHGGGPSGELFF. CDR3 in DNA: TGTGCCAGCAGCTTCCACGGGGGAGGGCCGAGCGGGGAGCTGTTTTTT.

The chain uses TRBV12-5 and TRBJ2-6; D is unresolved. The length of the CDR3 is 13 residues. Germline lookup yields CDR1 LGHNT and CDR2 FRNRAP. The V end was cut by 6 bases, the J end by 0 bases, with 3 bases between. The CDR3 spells CASGYSGANVLTF. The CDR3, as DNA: TGTGCTAGTGGCTACTCTGGGGCCAACGTCCTGACTTTC.

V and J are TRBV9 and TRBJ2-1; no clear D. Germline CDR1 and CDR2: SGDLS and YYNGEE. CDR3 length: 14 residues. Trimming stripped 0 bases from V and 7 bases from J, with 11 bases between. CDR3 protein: CASSVDGRRNEQFF. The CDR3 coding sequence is TGTGCCAGCAGCGTAGACGGCCGGCGGAATGAGCAGTTCTTC.

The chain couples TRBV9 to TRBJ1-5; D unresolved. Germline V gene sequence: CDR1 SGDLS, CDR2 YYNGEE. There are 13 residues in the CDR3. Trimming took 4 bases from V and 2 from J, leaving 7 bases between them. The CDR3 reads CASSCEGNQPQHF. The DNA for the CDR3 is TGTGCCAGCAGCTGCGAGGGCAATCAGCCCCAGCATTTT.

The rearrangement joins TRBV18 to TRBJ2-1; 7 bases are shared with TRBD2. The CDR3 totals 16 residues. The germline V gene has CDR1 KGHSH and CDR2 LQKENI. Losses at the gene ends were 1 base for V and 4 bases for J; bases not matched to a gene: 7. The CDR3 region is CASSPLGGSSYNEQFF. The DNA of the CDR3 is TGTGCCAGCTCACCACTAGGCGGGAGTAGTTACAATGAGCAGTTCTTC.

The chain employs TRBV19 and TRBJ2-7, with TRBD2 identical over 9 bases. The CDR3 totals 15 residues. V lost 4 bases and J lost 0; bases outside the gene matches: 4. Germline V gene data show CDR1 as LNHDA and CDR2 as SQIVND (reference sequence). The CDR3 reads CASSNSGRPSYEQYF. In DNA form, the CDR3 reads TGTGCCAGTAGTAATAGCGGGAGACCCTCCTACGAGCAGTACTTC.

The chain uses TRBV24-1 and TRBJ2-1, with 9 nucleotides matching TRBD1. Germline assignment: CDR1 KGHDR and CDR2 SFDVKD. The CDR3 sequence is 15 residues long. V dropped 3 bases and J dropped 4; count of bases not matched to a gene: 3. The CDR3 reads CATSDPGQGYNEQFF. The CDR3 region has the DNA TGTGCCACCAGTGATCCGGGACAGGGATACAATGAGCAGTTCTTC.

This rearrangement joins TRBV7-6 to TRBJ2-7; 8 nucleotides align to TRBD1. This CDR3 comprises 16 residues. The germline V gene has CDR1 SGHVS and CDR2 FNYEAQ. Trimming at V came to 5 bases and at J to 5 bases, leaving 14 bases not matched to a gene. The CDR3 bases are TGTGCCAGCAGCCCCCGCGTCGGACAGGGACCCCACGAGCAGTACTTC. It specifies CASSPRVGQGPHEQYF.

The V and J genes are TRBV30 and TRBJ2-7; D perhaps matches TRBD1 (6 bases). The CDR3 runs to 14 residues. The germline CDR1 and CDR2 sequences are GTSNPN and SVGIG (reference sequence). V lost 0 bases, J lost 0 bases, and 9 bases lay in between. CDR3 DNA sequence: TGTGCCTGGAGTGTCCAGGGGATCTCCTACGAGCAGTACTTC. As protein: CAWSVQGISYEQYF.

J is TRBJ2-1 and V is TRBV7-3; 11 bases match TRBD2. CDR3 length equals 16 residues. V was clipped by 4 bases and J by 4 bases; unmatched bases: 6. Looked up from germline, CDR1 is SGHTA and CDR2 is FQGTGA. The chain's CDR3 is CASSSSGLAGYNEQFF. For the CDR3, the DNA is TGTGCCAGCAGCTCCTCTGGACTAGCGGGTTACAATGAGCAGTTCTTC.